These T cell receptor beta chains were read from a single sample in a study of regulatory T cells. The table came from immunoSEQ multiplex PCR; TCRdb's copy has only in-frame clones and leaves some out. Of about 15,000 clones listed, around 80% are singletons. Sequences were obtained from conventional CD4+ T cells sorted from blood. All receptors come from a person aged 30 to 40 with CD3G deficiency. Each CDR3 is given with its conserved first and last residue. Clone size is stated in some rows and not others, as once, few, many or a class when expanded.

clone_size v_call cdr3_aa
. TRBV18 CASSLGASYEQYF
. TRBV28 CASRGHYEQYF
few TRBV6-1 CASSGRTGSNQPQHF
. TRBV6-1 CASSVMTANEQFF
. TRBV27 CASSLSGRGSYGYTF
. TRBV6-1 CASRAGTGGSYEQYF
. TRBV27 CASSRWGQDNEQFF
. TRBV7-9 CASSLDGQPQHF
. TRBV5-1 CASSLGGANYGYTF
. TRBV28 CASSLDGYEQYF
few TRBV10-3 CAISQADRGVGGYTF
. TRBV11-2 CASSQRTGVTGELFF
. TRBV28 CASSLRGGLGNTEAFF
. TRBV5-1 CASSWGRDETQYF
. TRBV6-1 CASSETKQGRAANVLTF
few TRBV11-2 CASSLGTSYEQYF
. TRBV28 CASTKWSNQPQHF
. TRBV28 CASSLSPIPQGYTEAFF
. TRBV5-1 CASSPSIRQAQYF
. TRBV5-1 CASSLGIRGNYGYTF
. TRBV28 CASSKGGGYEQYF
. TRBV5-1 CASSLGQFTGELFF
. TRBV28 CASSFTNTEAFF
. TRBV7-9 CASSGRGRDTEAFF
. TRBV6-1 CASSEGRTRSF
. TRBV28 CASTPGRRTEAFF
. TRBV11-2 CASSLGGNYGYTF
. TRBV6-5 CASSSGPPLHF
. TRBV6-6 CASSGGGTEAFF
. TRBV28 CASRGGARAEAFF
. TRBV7-8 CASSLRGQGSREQYF
. TRBV7-8 CASSLVTRGPGNTIYF
. TRBV7-8 CASSLVKMAGEGWNNEQFF
. TRBV5-1 CASSGGQGEIPDNEQFF
. TRBV29-1 CSVEETPGTSRVNEQFF
. TRBV18 CASSRKWTSEQYF
. TRBV28 CASSSGGGDTEAFF
. TRBV19 CASNTDRDRGRENYGYTF
. TRBV28 CASSVRVGGYTF
. TRBV6-6 CASSSFQAVGTEAFF